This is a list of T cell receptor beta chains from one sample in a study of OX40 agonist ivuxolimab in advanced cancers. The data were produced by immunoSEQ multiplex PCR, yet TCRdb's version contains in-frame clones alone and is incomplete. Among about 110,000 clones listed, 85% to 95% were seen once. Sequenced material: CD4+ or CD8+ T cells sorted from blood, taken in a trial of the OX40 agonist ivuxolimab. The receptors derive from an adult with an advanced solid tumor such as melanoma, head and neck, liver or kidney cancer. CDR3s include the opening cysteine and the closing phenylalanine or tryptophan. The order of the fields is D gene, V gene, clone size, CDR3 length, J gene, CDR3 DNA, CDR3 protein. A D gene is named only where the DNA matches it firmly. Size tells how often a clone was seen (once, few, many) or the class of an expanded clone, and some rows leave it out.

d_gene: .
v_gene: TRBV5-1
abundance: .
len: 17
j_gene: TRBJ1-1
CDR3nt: TGCGCCAGCAGCTCACTTCGGGACGGATTTTTGAACACTGAAGCTTTCTTT
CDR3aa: CASSSLRDGFLNTEAFF

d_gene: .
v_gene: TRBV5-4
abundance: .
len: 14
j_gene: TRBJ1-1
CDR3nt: TGTGCCAGCAGCAAACCTACAGCGAACACTGAAGCTTTCTTT
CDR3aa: CASSKPTANTEAFF

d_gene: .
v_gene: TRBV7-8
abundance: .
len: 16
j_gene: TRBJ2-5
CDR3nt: TGTGCCAGCACCCTCAATTGGGGGGCGACCCAAGAGACCCAGTACTTC
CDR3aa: CASTLNWGATQETQYF

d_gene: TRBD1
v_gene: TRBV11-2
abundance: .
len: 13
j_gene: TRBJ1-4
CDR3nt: TGTGCCAGCAGCACGGGACAGGTCGAAAAACTGTTTTTT
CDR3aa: CASSTGQVEKLFF

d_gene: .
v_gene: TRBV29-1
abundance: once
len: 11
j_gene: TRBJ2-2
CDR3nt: TGCAGCGTCAAGAGGTCCGGGGAGCTGTTTTTT
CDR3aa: CSVKRSGELFF

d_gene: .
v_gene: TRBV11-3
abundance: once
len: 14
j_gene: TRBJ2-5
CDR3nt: TGTGCCAGCAGCTGGGACTTCTTCCAAGAGACCCAGTACTTC
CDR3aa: CASSWDFFQETQYF

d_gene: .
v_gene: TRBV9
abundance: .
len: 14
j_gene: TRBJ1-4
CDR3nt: TGTGCCAGCAGCGTAGGGGGTATACGCGAAAAACTGTTTTTT
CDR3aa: CASSVGGIREKLFF

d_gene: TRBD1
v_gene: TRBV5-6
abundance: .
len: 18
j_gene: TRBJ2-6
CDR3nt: TGTGCCAGCAGTACGACCGGGACAGGGGCTTATGGGGCCAACGTCCTGACTTTC
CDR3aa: CASSTTGTGAYGANVLTF

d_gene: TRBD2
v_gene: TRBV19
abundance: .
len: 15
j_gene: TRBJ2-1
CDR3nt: TGTGCCAGTACCTCACTAGCGGACCTTGACAATGAGCAGTTCTTC
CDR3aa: CASTSLADLDNEQFF

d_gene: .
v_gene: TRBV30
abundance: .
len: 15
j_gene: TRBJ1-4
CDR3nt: TGTGCCTGGAGGAAAATGACAGGAGGAAATGAAAAACTGTTTTTT
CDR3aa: CAWRKMTGGNEKLFF

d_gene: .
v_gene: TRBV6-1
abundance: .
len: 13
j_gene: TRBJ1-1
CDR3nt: TGTGCCAGCAACCTGGGGGCGAGGACTGAAGCTTTCTTT
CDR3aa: CASNLGARTEAFF

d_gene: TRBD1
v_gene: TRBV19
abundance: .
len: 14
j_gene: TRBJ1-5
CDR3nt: TGTGCCAGTACCAGGGGGCCTGGCAATCAGCCCCAGCATTTT
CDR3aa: CASTRGPGNQPQHF

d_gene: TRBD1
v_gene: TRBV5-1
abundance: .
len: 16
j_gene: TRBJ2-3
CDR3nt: TGCGCCAGCAGCTTGACGGACGGCCAGGGGACAGGAACGCAGTATTTT
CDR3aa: CASSLTDGQGTGTQYF

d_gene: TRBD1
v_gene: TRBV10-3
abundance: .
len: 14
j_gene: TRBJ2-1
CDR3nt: TGTGCCATCAGGGGTGGGGACAGGAAGGATGAGCAGTTCTTC
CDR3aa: CAIRGGDRKDEQFF

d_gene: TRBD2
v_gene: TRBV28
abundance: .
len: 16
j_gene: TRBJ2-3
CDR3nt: TGTGCCAGCGCCTTACTAGCGGGCGTTACCACAGATACGCAGTATTTT
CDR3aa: CASALLAGVTTDTQYF

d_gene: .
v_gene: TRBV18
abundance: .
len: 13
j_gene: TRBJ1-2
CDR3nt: TGTGCCAGCTCACATGCCGACACCTATGGCTACACCTTC
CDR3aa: CASSHADTYGYTF

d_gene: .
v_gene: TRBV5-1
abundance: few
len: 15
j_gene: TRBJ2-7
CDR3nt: TGCGCCAGCAGCTTGGGCGGGACGGGGGGCGGCGAGCAGTACTTC
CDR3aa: CASSLGGTGGGEQYF

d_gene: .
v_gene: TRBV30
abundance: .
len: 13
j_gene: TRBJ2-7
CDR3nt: TGTGCCTGGAGTTCCAGTAGCGGCCACGAGCAGTACTTC
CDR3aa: CAWSSSSGHEQYF

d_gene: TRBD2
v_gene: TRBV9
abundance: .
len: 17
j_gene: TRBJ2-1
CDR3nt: TGTGCCAGCAGCGATACAGCGACTAGCGGGAGGGACGGTGAGCAGTTCTTC
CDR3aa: CASSDTATSGRDGEQFF

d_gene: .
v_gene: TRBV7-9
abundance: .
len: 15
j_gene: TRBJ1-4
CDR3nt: TGTGCCAGCAGCCGCGATACTCAGATTACTGAAAAACTGTTTTTT
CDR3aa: CASSRDTQITEKLFF

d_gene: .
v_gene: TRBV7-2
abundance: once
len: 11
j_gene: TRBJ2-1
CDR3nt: TGTGCCAGCAGCTCGTATACTGAGCAGTTCTTC
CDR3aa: CASSSYTEQFF

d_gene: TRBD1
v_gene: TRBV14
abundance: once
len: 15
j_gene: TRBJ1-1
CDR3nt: TGTGCCAGCAGCCTACCCCCAGGGGGAATCACTGAAGCTTTCTTT
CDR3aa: CASSLPPGGITEAFF

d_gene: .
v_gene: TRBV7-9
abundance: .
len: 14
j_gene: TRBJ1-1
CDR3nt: TGTGCCAGCAGCTTGTACCGGGGCGACACTGAAGCTTTCTTT
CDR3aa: CASSLYRGDTEAFF

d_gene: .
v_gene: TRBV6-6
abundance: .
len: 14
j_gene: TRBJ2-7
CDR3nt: TGTGCCAGCAGGGCGGGACGGGCAACCTACGAGCAGTACTTC
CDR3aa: CASRAGRATYEQYF

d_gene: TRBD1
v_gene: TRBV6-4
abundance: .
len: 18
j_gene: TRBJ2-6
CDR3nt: TGTGCCAGCAGTGCCCTGACAGGGGGCGGCTCTGGGGCCAACGTCCTGACTTTC
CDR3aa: CASSALTGGGSGANVLTF

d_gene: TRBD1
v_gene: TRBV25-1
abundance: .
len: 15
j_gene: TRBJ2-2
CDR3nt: TGTGCCAGCAGTCGACCGGGACAGGGACCCGGGGAGCTGTTTTTT
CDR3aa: CASSRPGQGPGELFF

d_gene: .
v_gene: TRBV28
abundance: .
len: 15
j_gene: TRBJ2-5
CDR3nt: TGTGCCAGCAGAACCCTCCAGACTCATGAGGGGACCCAGTACTTC
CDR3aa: CASRTLQTHEGTQYF

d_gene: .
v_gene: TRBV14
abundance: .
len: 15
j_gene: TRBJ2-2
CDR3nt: TGTGCCAGCAGCCGGCAGACTTCGAACACCGGGGAGCTGTTTTTT
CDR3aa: CASSRQTSNTGELFF

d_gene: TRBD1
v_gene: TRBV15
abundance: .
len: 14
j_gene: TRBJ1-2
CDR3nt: TGTGCCACCAGCAGGGAAACAGGGGAGTATGGCTACACCTTC
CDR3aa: CATSRETGEYGYTF

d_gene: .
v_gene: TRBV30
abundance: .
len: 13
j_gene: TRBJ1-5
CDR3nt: TGTGCCTGGAGTGTACCCGGGGGAGAGCCCCAGCATTTT
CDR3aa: CAWSVPGGEPQHF

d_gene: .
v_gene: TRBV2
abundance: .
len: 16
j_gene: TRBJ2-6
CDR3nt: TGTGCCAGCACCGGGGCCGTGAGGGCAGGGGCCAACGTCCTGACTTTC
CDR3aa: CASTGAVRAGANVLTF

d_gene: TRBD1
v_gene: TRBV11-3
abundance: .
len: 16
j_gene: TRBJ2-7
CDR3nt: TGTGCCAGCAGCTTGGCGGGACAGGGGAATTCCTACGAGCAGTACTTC
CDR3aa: CASSLAGQGNSYEQYF

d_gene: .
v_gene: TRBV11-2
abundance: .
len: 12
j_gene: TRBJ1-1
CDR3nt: TGTGCCAGCAGCTTGGCGGGCACTGAAGCTTTCTTT
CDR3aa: CASSLAGTEAFF

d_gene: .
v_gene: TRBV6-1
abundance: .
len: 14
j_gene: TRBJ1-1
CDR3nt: TGTGCCAGCAGATACGCAGGGGACCGGACTGAAGCTTTCTTT
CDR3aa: CASRYAGDRTEAFF

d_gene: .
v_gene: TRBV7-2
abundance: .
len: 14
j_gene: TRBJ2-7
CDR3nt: TGTGCCAGCAGCTTAGACAGTGGGCACTACGAGCAGTACTTC
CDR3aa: CASSLDSGHYEQYF

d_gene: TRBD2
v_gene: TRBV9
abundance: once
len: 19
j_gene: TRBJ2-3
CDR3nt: TGTGCCAGCAGCGTAAGGACTAGCGGGGGAGTTTCTAGCACAGATACGCAGTATTTT
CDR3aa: CASSVRTSGGVSSTDTQYF

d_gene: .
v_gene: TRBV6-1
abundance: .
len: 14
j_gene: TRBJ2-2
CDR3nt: TGTGCCAGCAGTGAAGCGCTGAACACCGGGGAGCTGTTTTTT
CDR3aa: CASSEALNTGELFF

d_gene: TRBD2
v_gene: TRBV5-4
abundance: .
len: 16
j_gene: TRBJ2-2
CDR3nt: TGTGCCAGCAGCGCTGGACTAGCGGGAAGCACCGGGGAGCTGTTTTTT
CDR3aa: CASSAGLAGSTGELFF

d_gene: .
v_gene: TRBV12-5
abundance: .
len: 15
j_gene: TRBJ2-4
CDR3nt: TGTGCTAGTGGTTATGAATCAGGGACCAAAAACATTCAGTACTTC
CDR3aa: CASGYESGTKNIQYF

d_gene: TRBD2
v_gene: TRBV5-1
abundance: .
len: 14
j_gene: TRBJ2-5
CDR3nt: TGCGCCAGCAGCTTGGGGACTAGTAGGGAGACCCAGTACTTC
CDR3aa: CASSLGTSRETQYF

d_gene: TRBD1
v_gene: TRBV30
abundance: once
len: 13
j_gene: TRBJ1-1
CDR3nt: TGTGCCTGGAGTGTACAAGGGGGCTTCGAAGCTTTCTTT
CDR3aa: CAWSVQGGFEAFF

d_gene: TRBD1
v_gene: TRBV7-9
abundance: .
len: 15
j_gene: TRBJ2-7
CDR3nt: TGTGCCAGCAGCCCAGGGACAGGGGGCCGCTACGAGCAGTACTTC
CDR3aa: CASSPGTGGRYEQYF

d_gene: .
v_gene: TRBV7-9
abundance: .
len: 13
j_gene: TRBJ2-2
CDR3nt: TGTGCCAGCAGCTTATATGGGGGCGGGGAGCTGTTTTTT
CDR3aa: CASSLYGGGELFF

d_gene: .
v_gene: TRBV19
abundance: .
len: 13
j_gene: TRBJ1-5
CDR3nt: TGTGCCAGTAGTATGGGGGGTCGGCAGCCCCAGCATTTT
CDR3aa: CASSMGGRQPQHF